Shown below are 28 T cell receptor beta chains from a single sample sequenced in a study of T-cell reconstitution after alpha-beta-depleted transplantation in children. Unique molecular identifiers were incorporated into the prepared TCRbeta library. From the PCR reads, TCRdb called clonotypes with MiXCR, one entry per CDR3 protein. The sample lists 450,000 to 600,000 distinct CDR3 sequences; approximately 20% were seen once. The sequencing here drew on PBMCs from the stem cell graft donor, taken from the stem cell graft. These receptors all come from a human donor who donated a stem cell graft to a child with acute lymphoblastic leukemia.

The rearrangement links TRBV12-3 or TRBV12-4 to TRBJ2-1; D gene uncertain. Deletions cut 1 base from V and 6 bases from J, with 7 bases between. The CDR3 spans 13 residues. CDR3 sequence: CASSLVASNEQFF. The CDR3 DNA follows: TGTGCCAGCAGTTTAGTGGCTAGCAATGAGCAGTTCTTC.

In its sample, this clonotype was seen many times. The V gene is TRBV20-1, the J gene TRBJ2-1; TRBD2 aligns across 7 bases. After removal of 3 bases from V and 6 bases from J, the junction contained 5 bases not matched to a gene. Germline loops: CDR1 DFQATT, CDR2 SNEGSKA (reference sequence). The CDR3 is 13 amino acids. As DNA, the CDR3 is TGCAGTGCTAGGAGACTAGCTGGCAATGAGCAGTTCTTC. This sequence encodes CSARRLAGNEQFF.

In its sample, this clonotype was seen a few times. The gene calls are TRBV21-1 and TRBJ1-3; the table's D call, TRBD1, was not checked against the DNA. TRBV21-1 is a listed pseudogene. There are 20 residues in the CDR3. For the CDR3, the DNA is TGTGCCAGCACCTCAAAAAACGGGACAGGGGAACGGGGCTCTGGAAACACCATATATTTT. Amino acids: CASTSKNGTGERGSGNTIYF.

V gene TRBV29-1 combines with J gene TRBJ2-7, with D perhaps matching TRBD1 (6 bases). Germline V gene lookup returns CDR1 SQVTM and CDR2 ANQGSEA. CDR3 length equals 13 residues. Deletions cut 2 bases from V and 5 bases from J, with 13 bases between. CDR3 protein: CSVETGLRDEQYF. The CDR3 DNA follows: TGCAGCGTTGAAACAGGGTTAAGGGACGAGCAGTACTTC.

The chain has TRBV5-1 and TRBJ2-7, with TRBD2 identical over 8 bases. The J segment lost 2 bases and the V segment lost 0 bases, leaving 7 bases of the junction unmatched. The CDR3 has 16 residues. Germline CDR1 reads SGHRS; CDR2 reads YFSETQ. The CDR3 nucleotides are TGCGCCAGCAGCTTGGCCTCGGTTAGCGGGACCTACGAGCAGTACTTC. Amino acids: CASSLASVSGTYEQYF.

The genes are TRBV7-8 and TRBJ2-1; D possibly corresponds to TRBD2 (5 bases). Trimming stripped 1 base from V and 9 bases from J, with 19 bases between. CDR3 length equals 16 residues. From germline, CDR1 is SGHVS and CDR2 FQNEAQ. The CDR3: CASSLVRALATSEQFF. The CDR3 DNA follows: TGTGCCAGCAGCTTAGTGCGGGCATTGGCCACAAGTGAGCAGTTCTTC.

This clonotype came up a few times. The chain links TRBV20-1 to TRBJ2-5; 9 bases map to TRBD1. Unmatched junction bases numbered 23, after V lost 1 base and J lost 5 bases. CDR1 and CDR2 (germline): DFQATT, SNEGSKA (reference sequence). This CDR3 has 20 amino acids. CDR3 sequence: CSARVRKSGTGQRVGETQYF. The CDR3 bases are TGCAGTGCTAGAGTCAGGAAGTCCGGGACAGGGCAGAGGGTCGGGGAGACCCAGTACTTC.

This clonotype has only a few counts. The chain employs TRBV11-2 and TRBJ2-5; D tentatively reads TRBD1 or TRBD2 (5 bases each). The CDR3 is made up of 17 amino acids. Germline V gene data show CDR1 as SGHAT and CDR2 as FQNNGV. Trimming left V 4 bases short and J 2 bases short, with 20 bases between. The CDR3 loop reads CASSSPWGLPGQETQYF. In nucleotides, the CDR3 is TGTGCCAGCAGCTCCCCGTGGGGGTTGCCGGGTCAAGAGACCCAGTACTTC.

This clonotype was picked up a small number of times. The DNA for the CDR3 is TGTGCCAGCAGTTACTCGGGCGGGAGGGGCGATACGCAGTATTTT. It specifies CASSYSGGRGDTQYF. The chain links TRBV6-5 to TRBJ2-3; 9 bases line up with TRBD2. The junction had 4 bases not matched to a gene; V was cut back by 0 bases and J by 6 bases. Per germline, CDR1 MNHEY and CDR2 SVGAGI. The CDR3 is 15 residues long.

The V and J genes are TRBV5-1 and TRBJ1-4; TRBD1 is a possible D gene (5 bases). There are 15 residues in the CDR3. CDR1 is SGHRS, CDR2 YFSETQ, per germline. V was clipped by 5 bases and J by 3 bases, with 14 bases between them. CDR3 nucleotide sequence: TGCGCCAGCAGATACCTAGGGGATCCTAATGAAAAACTGTTTTTT. This sequence encodes CASRYLGDPNEKLFF.

This clonotype was seen more than once but under ten times. The chain combines TRBV3-1 with TRBJ2-7; 7 bases agree with TRBD2. Germline V gene sequence: CDR1 LGHDT, CDR2 YNNKEL (reference sequence). J gave up 0 bases and V 0 bases, and 5 bases lay outside the gene matches. The length of the CDR3 is 16 residues. For the CDR3, the DNA is TGTGCCAGCAGCCAAGATTTGGCGGGAGACTCCTACGAGCAGTACTTC. The encoded protein is CASSQDLAGDSYEQYF.

In regard to this clonotype: Possible read error: a much larger clone is one base away. The chain couples TRBV7-3 to TRBJ2-2, with TRBD1 matching 8 bases. This CDR3 has 14 amino acids. CDR1 is SGHTA, CDR2 FQGTGA, per germline. The CDR3, as DNA: TGTGCCAGCAGCTGGACAGGGAACACCGGGGAGCCGTTTTTT. Protein: CASSWTGNTGEPFF.

V is TRBV12-3 or TRBV12-4 and J is TRBJ2-1; 13 bases agree with TRBD2. The V gene end was trimmed by 5 bases and the J gene end by 4 bases; junction bases not matched to a gene: 8. The CDR3 is made up of 17 amino acids. CDR3 residues: CASSNGLAGVLYNEQFF. CDR3 sequence (DNA): TGTGCCAGCAGTAACGGACTAGCGGGAGTTCTGTACAATGAGCAGTTCTTC.

This clonotype was seen more than once but under ten times. The chain has TRBV12-3 or TRBV12-4 and TRBJ2-2; D not certain. V was cut by 6 bases and J by 6 bases, with 20 bases left in between. The CDR3 loop spans 16 amino acids. The CDR3 nucleotides read TGTGCCAGCAGAGCGCATGACTCCCGTAACGCCGGGGAGCTGTTTTTT. Protein sequence: CASRAHDSRNAGELFF.

The chain carries TRBV4-2 and TRBJ2-5; tentative D call: TRBD2 (6 bases). There are 16 residues in the CDR3. V lost 0 bases to trimming and J lost 6 bases, with 17 bases between them. The germline CDR1 and CDR2 sequences are LGHNA and YNFKEQ. The chain's CDR3 is CASSQDGGTIDQTQYF. In nucleotides, the CDR3 is TGTGCCAGCAGCCAAGATGGGGGGACCATCGATCAGACCCAGTACTTC.

The V and J genes are TRBV27 and TRBJ1-3, with D possibly TRBD1 on 6 matching bases. Trimming left V 1 base short and J 4 bases short, with 29 bases between. This CDR3 spans 21 amino acids. Germline V lookup: CDR1 MNHEY, CDR2 SMNVEV (reference sequence). The CDR3, as DNA: TGTGCCAGCAGTTTATTATCGGGGGGGCATGAATACTCCCTAGGCGGAAACACCATATATTTT. Translated, it gives CASSLLSGGHEYSLGGNTIYF.

This clonotype occurred a few times. The chain has TRBV5-1 and TRBJ2-7; D may be TRBD1 (5 bases). The CDR3 is made up of 13 amino acids. In germline, CDR1 is SGHRS, CDR2 YFSETQ. V dropped 4 bases and J dropped 2 bases, with 10 bases sitting between them. The CDR3 DNA is TGCGCCAGCAGCGATCAGACAGCCTACGAGCAGTACTTC. Protein sequence: CASSDQTAYEQYF.

J is TRBJ2-1 and V is TRBV20-1, with D perhaps given as TRBD1 or TRBD2 (7 bases each). Per the germline V gene, CDR1 is DFQATT and CDR2 is SNEGSKA (reference sequence). This CDR3 is 14 amino acids long. V lost 5 bases and J lost 6, with 17 bases in between. The CDR3 bases are TGCAGTGCTGACGACAGGGAGGGCTCCAATGAGCAGTTCTTC. The encoded protein is CSADDREGSNEQFF.

This clonotype was counted only a few times. The chain uses TRBV7-6 and TRBJ2-1; no firm D call. With 1 base removed from V and 10 bases from J, the gap between germline ends came to 8 bases. The CDR3 runs to 12 residues. The germline CDR1 and CDR2 sequences are SGHVS and FNYEAQ. This CDR3 reads CASSLVLREQFF. CDR3 coding DNA: TGTGCCAGCAGCTTAGTTCTCAGGGAGCAGTTCTTC. Looking up the rest from reference TRBV7-6 and TRBJ2-1 gives the full variable domain: GAGVSQSPRYKVTKRGQDVALRCDPISGHVSLYWYRQALGQGPEFLTYFNYEAQQDKSGLPNDRFSAERPEGSISTLTIQRTEQRDSAMYRCASSLVLREQFFGPGTRLTVL.

This clonotype was seen only a few times. This rearrangement joins TRBV3-1 to TRBJ1-2, with D perhaps matching TRBD1 (5 bases). Germline CDR1 LGHDT, CDR2 YNNKEL (reference sequence). V was shortened by 3 bases and J by 6 bases, with 20 bases between the two germline ends. The CDR3 covers 16 residues. CDR3 nucleotide sequence: TGTGCCAGCAGCCATGCGGGGGGGAAAGGGAACGATGGCTACACCTTC. This encodes CASSHAGGKGNDGYTF.

The V call is TRBV5-1, the J call TRBJ1-2; D is ambiguous. Germline V gene lookup returns CDR1 SGHRS and CDR2 YFSETQ. V was pared by 4 bases and J by 3 bases, with 10 bases between. CDR3 length: 13 residues. The CDR3 reads CASSRTADYGYTF. For the CDR3, the DNA is TGCGCCAGCAGCCGGACGGCAGACTATGGCTACACCTTC.

The chain has TRBV29-1 and TRBJ2-2, with 8 bases matching TRBD1. J was trimmed by 5 bases and V by 6 bases; bases with no gene match: 5. The CDR3 sequence is 13 residues long. Germline V gene sequence: CDR1 SQVTM, CDR2 ANQGSEA. Here the CDR3 DNA reads TGCAGCGTCGACAGGGGAGGAACCGGGGAGCTGTTTTTT. Its translation is CSVDRGGTGELFF.

The rearrangement joins TRBV7-3 to TRBJ1-2; TRBD1 matches 8 bases. The CDR3 covers 18 residues. Trimming removed 1 base from V and 0 bases from J; junction bases left unmatched: 10. The germline V gene has CDR1 SGHTA and CDR2 FQGTGA. CDR3 in amino acids: CASSLNGGTGFPNYGYTF. The CDR3 DNA follows: TGTGCCAGCAGCTTAAATGGTGGGACAGGTTTCCCTAACTATGGCTACACCTTC.

The chain employs TRBV5-1 and TRBJ1-2, with D possibly being TRBD1 (5 bases). The CDR3 contains 13 residues. Germline lookup yields CDR1 SGHRS and CDR2 YFSETQ. V was trimmed by 2 bases and J by 4 bases, leaving 9 bases between them. CDR3 DNA sequence: TGCGCCAGCAGCTTACTCGACAGCTATGGCTACACCTTC. This codes for CASSLLDSYGYTF.

This clonotype was seen a few times. This rearrangement joins TRBV29-1 to TRBJ2-2; 8 nucleotides match TRBD1. The CDR3 runs to 14 residues. With V trimmed by 6 bases and J by 1 base, 4 bases remained unmatched. Per the germline V gene, CDR1 is SQVTM and CDR2 is ANQGSEA. The CDR3 here is CSVRDRLNTGELFF. The CDR3 bases are TGCAGCGTGAGGGACAGGTTGAACACCGGGGAGCTGTTTTTT.

The sample holds a few counts of this clonotype. V and J are TRBV7-8 and TRBJ1-1, with TRBD1 identical over 7 bases. V was pared by 1 base and J by 8 bases, with 10 bases of the junction left unmatched. This CDR3 has 15 residues. Germline V gene lookup returns CDR1 SGHVS and CDR2 FQNEAQ. The CDR3 reads CASSLGEGALGEAFF. The CDR3, as DNA: TGTGCCAGCAGCTTAGGAGAGGGGGCCCTTGGAGAAGCTTTCTTT.

This clonotype was counted between two and nine times. V and J are TRBV30 and TRBJ1-2; maybe TRBD1 (6 bases). The CDR3 is 18 amino acids. V gave up 0 bases and J gave up 8 bases, with 28 bases separating them. In germline, CDR1 is GTSNPN, CDR2 SVGIG (reference sequence). The CDR3 region is CAWSVPVLGHREVEGYTF. The CDR3 DNA reads TGTGCCTGGAGTGTACCAGTTCTGGGACACAGGGAAGTGGAAGGCTACACCTTC.

The chain recombines TRBV6-1 with TRBJ1-5, with TRBD1 identical over 8 bases. The trim removed 5 bases at V and 1 base at J, leaving 4 bases unmatched. From germline, CDR1 is MNHNS and CDR2 SASEGT. The CDR3 runs to 15 residues. The CDR3: CASSTDRASNQPQHF. In DNA, the CDR3 is TGTGCCAGCAGTACGGACAGGGCCAGCAATCAGCCCCAGCATTTT.